This T cell receptor beta chain was captured by sequencing in a study of identical twins. Regarding the study as a whole: Models underestimated TCR alpha sharing (out-of-frame) in monozygotic twins. Within cord blood, abundant beta clonotypes carried fewer insertions, but memory repertoires showed no such trend.

Germline assignment: CDR1 SGHTA and CDR2 FQGNSA. This CDR3 has 15 residues. With 6 bases clipped from V and 3 bases from J, the junction kept 10 bases outside the gene matches. In regard to this clonotype: What it binds is unknown.

Each cDNA held unique molecular identifiers, and template switching gave it a universal primer site. Each CDR3 protein is one row after TCRdb ran MiXCR on the 5' RACE reads. Among 500,000 or so distinct CDR3 sequences, roughly a fifth were seen once, and the ten largest hold around 0.91%. This same sample was also part of a study on T cells expressing NK-cell markers. From that report: The study did not resolve the HCMV specificity of expanded NKG2C+ T cell clones.

This chain joins TRBV7-2 and TRBJ2-7; 8 bases align to TRBD2. This TCR was sampled from a woman aged 18-29 years in good health. Input material: CD4+ T cells sorted from blood. CDR3 region: CASRESGGYIYEQYF. The CDR3 bases are TGTGCCAGCAGGGAAAGCGGGGGTTATATCTACGAGCAGTACTTC.